This is a list of T cell receptor beta chains from one sample in a study of glioma-infiltrating T cells. TCRdb processed the multiplex PCR reads anew with MiXCR; each CDR3 protein has one entry. The table records 90,000 to 110,000 distinct CDR3 sequences, around 25% of them present only once. What was sequenced was glioma tissue, nonneoplastic brain tissue, or PBMCs (not recorded which). These receptors came from a human donor with low-grade glioma or glioblastoma, undergoing nonglioma brain surgery, or in good health (not recorded which). Both conserved end residues are part of each CDR3. A D gene is named only where the DNA matches it firmly. Clone size is not always given. Where it is, it says once, few, many or a class for expanded clones.

TRBV7-8	.	many	TRBJ1-4	CASSIRQVRNEKLFF	TGTGCCAGCAGCATCCGACAGGTGCGGAATGAAAAACTGTTTTTT
TRBV3-1	.	few	TRBJ2-1	CASSQVGGNEQFF	TGTGCCAGCAGCCAAGTTGGCGGGAATGAGCAGTTCTTC
TRBV6-1	.	many	TRBJ1-1	CALRYQMNTEAFF	TGTGCCCTACGGTACCAGATGAACACTGAAGCTTTCTTT
TRBV12-3/TRBV12-4	.	.	TRBJ2-4	CASSLMVYNIQYF	TGTGCCAGCAGTTTAATGGTGTATAACATTCAGTACTTC
TRBV7-9	TRBD1	many	TRBJ1-1	CASSLQGGTEAFF	TGTGCCAGCAGCTTGCAGGGGGGCACTGAAGCTTTCTTT
TRBV7-2	TRBD2	many	TRBJ2-1	CASSFLKGSGSSYNEQFF	TGTGCCAGCAGCTTCTTGAAAGGTAGCGGGAGCTCCTACAATGAGCAGTTCTTC
TRBV6-1	.	many	TRBJ2-3	CATTTRGSTDTQYF	TGTGCCACCACGACTCGGGGGAGCACAGATACGCAGTATTTT
TRBV2	TRBD1	many	TRBJ1-1	CASRTGKTDTEAFF	TGTGCCAGTAGGACAGGGAAAACAGACACTGAAGCTTTCTTT
TRBV7-9	TRBD1	many	TRBJ1-5	CASSLGTGENQPQHF	TGTGCCAGCAGCTTAGGGACAGGGGAGAATCAGCCCCAGCATTTT
TRBV20-1	.	many	TRBJ1-1	CSAAPGFMNTEAFF	TGCAGTGCAGCCCCAGGATTTATGAACACTGAAGCTTTCTTT
TRBV7-2	.	many	TRBJ2-5	CASSLAAPRETQYF	TGTGCCAGCAGCTTAGCGGCACCTAGAGAGACCCAGTACTTC
TRBV18	TRBD1	few	TRBJ2-7	CASSLTTGGRYDYEQYF	TGTGCCAGCTCACTAACGACAGGGGGAAGATATGACTACGAGCAGTACTTC
TRBV28	.	.	TRBJ2-1	CASSPGRARVQFF	TGTGCCAGCAGCCCAGGCAGGGCTCGAGTGCAGTTCTTC
TRBV28	TRBD2	many	TRBJ2-1	CASTRAGTSGAKQFF	TGTGCCAGCACCCGCGCGGGGACTAGCGGAGCAAAGCAGTTCTTC
TRBV3-1	.	many	TRBJ1-3	CASSQEWGRGNTIYF	TGTGCCAGCAGCCAAGAATGGGGACGTGGAAACACCATATATTTT
TRBV20-1	.	.	TRBJ2-5	CSARYSLAETQYF	TGCAGTGCTAGATATAGCCTAGCAGAGACCCAGTACTTC
TRBV3-1	.	many	TRBJ1-1	CASSQGGWGTEAFF	TGTGCCAGCAGCCAAGGAGGTTGGGGCACTGAAGCTTTCTTT
TRBV7-6	TRBD2	many	TRBJ2-1	CASSSQAGGYQNEQFF	TGTGCCAGCAGCTCTCAAGCGGGAGGGTATCAGAATGAGCAGTTCTTC
TRBV6-2/TRBV6-3	.	many	TRBJ2-2	CASSYVVAVTGELFF	TGTGCCAGCAGTTACGTGGTAGCTGTCACCGGGGAGCTGTTTTTT
TRBV6-2/TRBV6-3	TRBD1	many	TRBJ2-5	CASRKGDRDQETQYF	TGTGCCAGCAGAAAAGGAGACAGGGACCAAGAGACCCAGTACTTC
TRBV5-4	.	.	TRBJ2-7	CASSIQGRGDEQYF	TGTGCCAGCAGCATTCAGGGGAGAGGGGACGAGCAGTACTTC
TRBV29-1	TRBD2	many	TRBJ2-5	CSVEVGLAGETQYF	TGCAGCGTTGAAGTCGGACTAGCGGGTGAGACCCAGTACTTC
TRBV7-3	TRBD1	.	TRBJ1-3	CASSLKGQGSSGNTIYF	TGTGCCAGCAGCTTAAAAGGACAGGGGAGCTCTGGAAACACCATATATTTT
TRBV25-1	.	many	TRBJ2-5	CASSPPGLLRETQYF	TGTGCCAGCAGTCCCCCGGGGCTCCTCAGGGAGACCCAGTACTTC
TRBV18	.	many	TRBJ1-1	CASSPYQGRDTEAFF	TGTGCCAGCTCACCCTACCAGGGTCGAGACACTGAAGCTTTCTTT
TRBV7-9	.	few	TRBJ2-7	CASRWIDYEQYF	TGTGCCAGCAGATGGATCGACTACGAGCAGTACTTC
TRBV4-1	.	many	TRBJ1-1	CASSQEEWKNTEAFF	TGCGCCAGCAGCCAAGAAGAGTGGAAGAACACTGAAGCTTTCTTT
TRBV7-2	TRBD2	many	TRBJ2-1	CASSFTPAGGSYNEQFF	TGTGCCAGCAGCTTCACCCCAGCGGGAGGTAGCTACAATGAGCAGTTCTTC
TRBV7-9	.	many	TRBJ2-2	CASSPFNTGELFF	TGTGCCAGCAGCCCTTTTAACACCGGGGAGCTGTTTTTT
TRBV11-2	.	many	TRBJ1-2	CASIRPVRNYGYTF	TGTGCCAGCATCCGGCCCGTGAGAAACTATGGCTACACCTTC
TRBV29-1	.	many	TRBJ2-1	CSADSYNEQFF	TGCAGCGCCGACAGTTACAATGAGCAGTTCTTC
TRBV2	.	many	TRBJ2-7	CASSDYEQYF	TGTGCCAGCAGTGACTACGAGCAGTACTTC
TRBV5-1	TRBD1	few	TRBJ2-1	CASNPGTGSNEQFF	TGCGCCAGCAACCCCGGGACAGGGAGCAATGAGCAGTTCTTC
TRBV25-1	.	many	TRBJ1-6	CASSEYGPNSPLHF	TGTGCCAGCAGTGAATATGGACCGAATTCACCCCTCCACTTT
TRBV6-1	.	many	TRBJ2-3	CASRIRGGLGTDTQYF	TGTGCCAGCAGAATAAGGGGGGGCCTTGGGACAGATACGCAGTATTTT
TRBV27	TRBD1	many	TRBJ2-4	CASSLDRGKNIQYF	TGTGCCAGCAGTTTGGACAGGGGCAAAAACATTCAGTACTTC
TRBV28	.	many	TRBJ2-3	CASSFSNTDTQYF	TGTGCCAGCAGTTTTTCCAACACAGATACGCAGTATTTT
TRBV6-2/TRBV6-3	TRBD2	.	TRBJ2-1	CSSAAGLADNEQFF	TGTTCCAGTGCTGCGGGACTAGCGGACAATGAGCAGTTCTTC
TRBV28	.	many	TRBJ1-1	CASSLGHFEAFF	TGTGCCAGCAGCCTAGGACATTTTGAAGCTTTCTTT
TRBV27	.	many	TRBJ2-7	CASRQGSGSYEQYF	TGTGCCAGCAGGCAGGGAAGTGGGAGCTACGAGCAGTACTTC
TRBV6-1	TRBD1	.	TRBJ2-7	CASSTTAGGYEQYF	TGTGCCAGCAGTACGACAGCAGGGGGCTACGAGCAGTACTTC
TRBV7-9	.	many	TRBJ2-3	CASSSTGRTTDTQYF	TGTGCCAGCAGCTCCACAGGGAGGACCACAGATACGCAGTATTTT
TRBV6-1	TRBD1	many	TRBJ1-1	CASSSRTGETEAFF	TGTGCCAGCAGTTCCCGGACAGGGGAAACTGAAGCTTTCTTT
TRBV29-1	.	.	TRBJ2-7	CSVETQGGSYEQYF	TGCAGCGTTGAGACACAGGGTGGTTCCTACGAGCAGTACTTC
TRBV7-2	TRBD2	many	TRBJ2-3	CASSLGLAGGTDTQYF	TGTGCCAGCAGCTTAGGCCTAGCGGGGGGGACAGATACGCAGTATTTT
TRBV6-1	.	.	TRBJ1-2	CASSYPTGSDGYTF	TGTGCCAGCAGTTATCCCACAGGGTCGGATGGCTACACCTTC
TRBV6-2/TRBV6-3	TRBD2	many	TRBJ2-1	CASRWGGENEQFF	TGTGCCAGCAGGTGGGGAGGGGAGAATGAGCAGTTCTTC
TRBV4-1	.	many	TRBJ1-1	CASSHALGRVRGTEAFF	TGCGCCAGCAGCCACGCTCTGGGACGCGTGAGGGGCACTGAAGCTTTCTTT
TRBV29-1	.	.	TRBJ2-3	CSVEGQGQDTQYF	TGCAGCGTTGAAGGGCAGGGGCAAGATACGCAGTATTTT